This entry features one T cell receptor (beta chain) sequence. V shed 0 bases and J 5 bases; nucleotides not matched to a gene: 6. Germline V gene sequence: CDR1 SGHKS, CDR2 YYEKEE (reference sequence). The CDR3 covers 15 residues. Data came from immunoSEQ multiplex PCR; TCRdb stores just in-frame clones and leaves some out. The sample lists 220,000 or so clones, 82% occurring once. These data come from a study of blood T cell repertoires in COVID-19. This chain uses TRBV5-5 with TRBJ2-7; 9 nucleotides match TRBD1. This clonotype was sampled from a woman aged 60-75 years who had recovered from COVID-19. Sequenced input: PBMCs or T cells enriched from blood (not recorded which). CDR3 region: CASSLGWDRDHEQYF. The CDR3 DNA follows: TGTGCCAGCAGCTTGGGGTGGGACAGGGATCACGAGCAGTACTTC. The entire variable domain, with the rest obtained from reference TRBV5-5 and TRBJ2-7, is as follows: DAGVTQSPTHLIKTRGQQVTLRCSPISGHKSVSWYQQVLGQGPQFIFQYYEKEERGRGNFPDRFSARQFPNYSSELNVNALLLGDSALYLCASSLGWDRDHEQYFGPGTRLTVT.